This T cell receptor (beta chain) originates from a study of T cells after yellow fever vaccination. Findings and caveats of the study: Peaking faster, on day 5 versus 15, the secondary response was nonetheless weaker.

This clonotype was found a few times. The antigen is unknown. Each CDR3 protein is one row after TCRdb ran MiXCR on the 5' RACE reads. The profile shows 300,000 or so distinct CDR3 sequences, about 8.3% of them singletons. V lost 4 bases and J lost 3; bases outside the gene matches: 7. The CDR3 covers 15 residues. Germline V gives CDR1 MNHEY, CDR2 SVGEGT. The sequence derives from a man aged 18 to 30 who received the YFV17D yellow fever vaccine. This chain links TRBV6-2 or TRBV6-3 with TRBJ2-7; 9 bases line up with TRBD2. Specimen: PBMCs, collected roughly 45 days after the first yellow fever vaccination. The CDR3 sequence: CASSSSLAGRYEQYV. Written as DNA, the CDR3 is TGTGCCAGCAGTTCTTCTCTAGCGGGGCGCTACGAGCAGTACGTC.